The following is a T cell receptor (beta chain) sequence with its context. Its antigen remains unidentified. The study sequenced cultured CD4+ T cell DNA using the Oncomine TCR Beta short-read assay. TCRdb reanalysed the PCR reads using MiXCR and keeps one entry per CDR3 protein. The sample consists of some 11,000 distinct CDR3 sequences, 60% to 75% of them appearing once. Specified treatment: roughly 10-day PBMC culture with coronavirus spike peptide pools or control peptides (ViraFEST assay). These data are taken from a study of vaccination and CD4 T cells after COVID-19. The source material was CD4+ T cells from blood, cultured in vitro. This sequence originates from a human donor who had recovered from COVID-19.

CDR3 sequence: CAWNGHALAGEQYF. CDR3 DNA: TGTGCCTGGAACGGTCATGCCCTGGCGGGCGAGCAGTACTTC. V gene TRBV30 combines with J gene TRBJ2-7; weak D call: TRBD2 (5 bases). Trimming cost V 4 bases and J 6 bases, with 19 bases left between them. CDR1 GTSNPN and CDR2 SVGIG come from the germline V gene (reference sequence). The CDR3 is 14 amino acids.